This TCR beta chain was recovered during a study of blood T cell repertoires in COVID-19. Study-wide background: Specimens from acute and convalescent COVID-19 originated in the United States, Italy and Spain. PBMCs, B-cell-depleted T cells, or T cells provided the cDNA or gDNA that made up the material.

Patients in Seattle were enrolled during active infection, then followed longitudinally. Sequenced by immunoSEQ multiplex PCR; TCRdb stores in-frame clones only, minus some. The sample shows about 150,000 clones, about 85% of them seen only once. This clone was seen once. V lost 6 bases and J 0 bases, leaving 6 bases between the germline ends. In germline, CDR1 is MNHEY, CDR2 SVGAGI. The CDR3 is 13 amino acids. Sequencing was carried out using peripheral blood. This sequence was found in a woman between 55 and 75 years old with COVID-19, enrolled during active disease. The chain links TRBV6-5 to TRBJ1-5; D uncertain. The CDR3 coding sequence is TGTGCCAGCAGCCCCCATAGCAATCAGCCCCAGCATTTT. Protein product: CASSPHSNQPQHF.